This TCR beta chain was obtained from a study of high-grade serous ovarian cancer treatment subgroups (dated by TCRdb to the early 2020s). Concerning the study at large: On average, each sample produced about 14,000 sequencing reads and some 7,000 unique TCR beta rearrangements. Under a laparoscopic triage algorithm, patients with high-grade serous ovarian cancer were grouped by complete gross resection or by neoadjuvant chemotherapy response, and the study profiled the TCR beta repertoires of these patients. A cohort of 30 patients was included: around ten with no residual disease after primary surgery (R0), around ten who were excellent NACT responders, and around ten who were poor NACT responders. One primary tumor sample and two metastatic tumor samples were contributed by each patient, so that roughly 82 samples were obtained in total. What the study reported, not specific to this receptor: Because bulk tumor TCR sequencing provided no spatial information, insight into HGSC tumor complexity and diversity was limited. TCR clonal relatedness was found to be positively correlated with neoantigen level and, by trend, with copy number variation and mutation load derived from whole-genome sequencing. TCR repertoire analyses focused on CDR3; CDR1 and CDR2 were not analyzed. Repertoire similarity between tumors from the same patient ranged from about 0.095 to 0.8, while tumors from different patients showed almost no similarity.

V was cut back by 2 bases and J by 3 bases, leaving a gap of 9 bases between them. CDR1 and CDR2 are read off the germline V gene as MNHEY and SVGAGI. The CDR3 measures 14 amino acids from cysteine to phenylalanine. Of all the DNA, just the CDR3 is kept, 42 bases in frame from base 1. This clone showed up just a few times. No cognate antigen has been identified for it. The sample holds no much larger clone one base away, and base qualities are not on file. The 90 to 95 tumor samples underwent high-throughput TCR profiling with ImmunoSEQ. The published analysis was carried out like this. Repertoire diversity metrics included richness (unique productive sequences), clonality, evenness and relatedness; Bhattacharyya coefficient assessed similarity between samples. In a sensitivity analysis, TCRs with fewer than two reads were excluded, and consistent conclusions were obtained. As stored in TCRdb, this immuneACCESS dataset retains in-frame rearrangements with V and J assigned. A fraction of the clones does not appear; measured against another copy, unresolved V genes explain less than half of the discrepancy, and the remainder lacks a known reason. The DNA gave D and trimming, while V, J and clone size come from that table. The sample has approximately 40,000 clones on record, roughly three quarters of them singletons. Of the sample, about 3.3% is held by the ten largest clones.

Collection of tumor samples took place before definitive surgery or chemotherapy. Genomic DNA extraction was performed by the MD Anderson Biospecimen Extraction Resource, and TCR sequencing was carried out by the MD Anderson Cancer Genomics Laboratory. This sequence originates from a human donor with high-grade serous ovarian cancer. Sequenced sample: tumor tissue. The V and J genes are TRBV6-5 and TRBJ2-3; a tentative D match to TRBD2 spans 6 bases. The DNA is TGTGCCAGCAGTTACGGGGGGAGGACAGATACGCAGTATTTT. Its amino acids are CASSYGGRTDTQYF.